This T cell receptor (beta chain) emerged from a study of blood T cell repertoires in COVID-19. The wider study: T cells, B-cell-depleted T cells, or PBMCs provided the cDNA or gDNA that served as material.

CDR1 is WNHNN and CDR2 is SYGVQD in the germline V gene (reference sequence). The V segment lost 3 bases and the J segment 3 bases; nucleotides outside the gene matches: 4. The CDR3 totals 16 residues. Original methodology: Counts of nucleated cells, estimated from reference gene primer amplification, were obtained. TCRdb's copy holds only in-frame clones and misses some; the assay was immunoSEQ multiplex PCR. V and J calls and clone size are given by that table; D and trimming were obtained from the DNA. The table shows around 360,000 clones, with over 75% occurring only once. This clonotype was obtained from a woman in her 30s who had recovered from COVID-19. Source material: PBMCs or T cells enriched from blood (not recorded which). The J gene is TRBJ2-3, the V gene TRBV10-1; 12 positions agree with TRBD1. CDR3 amino acids: CASSDPGQGATDTQYF. The CDR3 coding sequence is TGCGCCAGCAGTGATCCGGGACAGGGGGCGACAGATACGCAGTATTTT.